The 26 T cell receptor beta chains presented below share a single source sample, sequenced in a study of T-cell reconstitution after alpha-beta-depleted transplantation in children. Unique molecular identifiers featured in how the TCRbeta library was prepared. MiXCR, run by TCRdb on the PCR reads, gives a single entry per CDR3 protein. The sample has a few hundred thousand distinct CDR3 sequences; roughly 20% are singletons. Specimen: PBMCs from the stem cell graft donor, collected from the stem cell graft. The receptor set was obtained from a human donor who donated a stem cell graft to a child with acute myeloid leukemia.

V is TRBV6-8 and J is TRBJ1-4; D gene uncertain. Germline lookup yields CDR1 MNHGY and CDR2 SAAAGT. V was shortened by 9 bases and J by 3 bases, with 8 bases between the two germline ends. This CDR3 is 12 amino acids long. The CDR3 nucleotides are TGTGCCAGGACAAGACCTAATGAAAAACTGTTTTTT. Its translation: CARTRPNEKLFF.

J is TRBJ1-3 and V is TRBV5-1; D is uncertain. The CDR3 runs to 16 residues. V gave up 0 bases and J gave up 4 bases, with 14 bases separating them. CDR1 is SGHRS, CDR2 YFSETQ, per germline. The CDR3 loop reads CASSLAGRVGGNTIYF. The CDR3 coding sequence is TGCGCCAGCAGCTTGGCCGGAAGGGTTGGCGGAAACACCATATATTTT.

This clonotype was picked up many times. Written as DNA, the CDR3 is TGTGCCAGCAGTTTAGGGCAAATATACGAGCAGTACTTC. This gives the protein CASSLGQIYEQYF. The chain carries TRBV28 and TRBJ2-7; no definite D call. Germline CDR1 reads MDHEN; CDR2 reads SYDVKM. V was cut by 2 bases and J by 4 bases, with 9 bases left in between. The CDR3 contains 13 residues.

The V gene is TRBV2, the J gene TRBJ2-3, with D perhaps matching TRBD1 (6 bases). This CDR3 has 13 amino acids. Germline-derived CDR1 and CDR2 are SNHLY and FYNNEI. The ends were cut back, 2 bases at V and 6 bases at J, with 9 bases in the middle. CDR3 DNA: TGTGCCAGCAGTGAAACAGGGTTGGATACGCAGTATTTT. Translating gives CASSETGLDTQYF.

Ten or more counts support this clonotype. The V gene is TRBV12-3 or TRBV12-4, the J gene TRBJ2-3; the D is unclear. The CDR3 spans 14 residues. Between the trimmed V and J ends, which lost 6 bases and 0 bases, there was a span of 10 bases. The CDR3 region has the DNA TGTGCCAGCAGACCTGGACGGAGCACAGATACGCAGTATTTT. This translates into CASRPGRSTDTQYF.

This clonotype turned up a few times. This chain joins TRBV27 and TRBJ2-3; no reliable D call. V gave up 4 bases and J gave up 0 bases, with 11 bases separating them. From germline, CDR1 is MNHEY and CDR2 SMNVEV (reference sequence). This CDR3 has 15 amino acids. The CDR3 here is CASSSDPPSTDTQYF. The DNA for the CDR3 is TGTGCCAGCAGTTCCGACCCCCCTAGCACAGATACGCAGTATTTT.

This clonotype was seen only a few times. The chain employs TRBV4-1 and TRBJ2-7; D is possibly TRBD2 (5 bases). Per germline, CDR1 MGHRA and CDR2 YSYEKL. The CDR3 has 14 amino acids. Trimming shortened V by 4 bases and J by 3 bases, and 13 bases separated the two germline ends. CDR3 protein: CASSPVGENYEQYF. CDR3 bases: TGCGCCAGCAGCCCCGTCGGGGAGAACTACGAGCAGTACTTC.

This clonotype was counted a few times. The chain combines TRBV11-3 with TRBJ2-7, with TRBD1 identical over 7 bases. Trimming at V came to 1 base and at J to 0 bases, leaving 6 bases not matched to a gene. Germline V gene lookup returns CDR1 SGHNT and CDR2 YENEEA. The CDR3 covers 16 residues. Here the CDR3 reads CASSLAGQVSSYEQYF. Written as DNA, the CDR3 is TGTGCCAGCAGCTTAGCCGGACAGGTTAGCTCCTACGAGCAGTACTTC. Full variable domain (outside the CDR3, taken from reference TRBV11-3 and TRBJ2-7): EAGVVQSPRYKIIEKKQPVAFWCNPISGHNTLYWYLQNLGQGPELLIRYENEEAVDDSQLPKDRFSAERLKGVDSTLKIQPAELGDSAVYLCASSLAGQVSSYEQYFGPGTRLTVT.

This clonotype was counted ten times or more. The V and J genes are TRBV6-1 and TRBJ2-3; a weak D match, TRBD1 (5 bases). Germline assignment: CDR1 MNHNS and CDR2 SASEGT. V was clipped by 8 bases and J by 2 bases, with 17 bases between them. This CDR3 is 15 amino acids long. For the CDR3, the DNA is TGTGCCAGCCTCGACAGCTTCTTCTCCACAGATACGCAGTATTTT. This gives the protein CASLDSFFSTDTQYF.

This CDR3 is CASSLALLAGSTGELFF. For the CDR3, the DNA is TGTGCCAGCAGTTTAGCGCTCCTAGCGGGAAGCACCGGGGAGCTGTTTTTT. The J gene is TRBJ2-2, the V gene TRBV12-3 or TRBV12-4; 9 bases match TRBD2. There are 17 residues in the CDR3. With 0 bases clipped from V and 4 bases from J, the junction kept 6 bases outside the gene matches.

This rearrangement joins TRBV9 to TRBJ2-3, with D perhaps matching TRBD2 (6 bases). The V gene lost 7 bases and the J gene lost 0 bases, with 9 bases spanning the gap. CDR1 SGDLS and CDR2 YYNGEE come from the germline V gene. This CDR3 contains 13 residues. The CDR3 sequence is CASGTFSTDTQYF. The DNA of the CDR3 is TGTGCCAGCGGGACTTTTAGCACAGATACGCAGTATTTT. Full variable domain (missing parts from reference TRBV9 and TRBJ2-3): DSGVTQTPKHLITATGQRVTLRCSPRSGDLSVYWYQQSLDQGLQFLIQYYNGEERAKGNILERFSAQQFPDLHSELNLSSLELGDSALYFCASGTFSTDTQYFGPGTRLTVL.

This clonotype was observed many times. The chain carries TRBV11-2 and TRBJ1-2; no clear D. V was trimmed by 5 bases and J by 4 bases, leaving 11 bases between them. The germline gives CDR1 SGHAT, CDR2 FQNNGV. The CDR3 is made up of 13 amino acids. The CDR3 DNA reads as TGTGCCAGCAGCACAACCGGCGTCTATGGCTACACCTTC. It yields the protein CASSTTGVYGYTF. Full variable domain (rest looked up from reference TRBV11-2 and TRBJ1-2): EAGVAQSPRYKIIEKRQSVAFWCNPISGHATLYWYQQILGQGPKLLIQFQNNGVVDDSQLPKDRFSAERLKGVDSTLKIQPAKLEDSAVYLCASSTTGVYGYTFGSGTRLTVV.

Only a few counts were recorded for this clonotype. The rearrangement uses TRBV10-3 and TRBJ2-2, with 7 bases matching TRBD1. Looked up from germline, CDR1 is ENHRY and CDR2 is SYGVKD. The trim removed 3 bases at V and 1 base at J, leaving 2 bases unmatched. This CDR3 has 15 amino acids. The CDR3 loop is CAISERGRNTGELFF. The CDR3 region has the DNA TGTGCCATCAGTGAAAGGGGGCGGAACACCGGGGAGCTGTTTTTT.

This chain connects TRBV6-1 to TRBJ1-1, with 10 nucleotides matching TRBD1. The CDR3 runs to 15 residues. J gave up 6 bases and V 6 bases, and 10 bases lay outside the gene matches. Germline V CDR1 and CDR2: MNHNS, SASEGT. CDR3 sequence reads: CASSPWDRGPAEAFF. The CDR3 DNA sequence: TGTGCCAGCAGCCCCTGGGACAGGGGACCCGCTGAAGCTTTCTTT.

This clonotype has a handful of counts. The chain links TRBV12-3 or TRBV12-4 to TRBJ2-1, with 9 bases fitting TRBD2. With 3 bases clipped from V and 6 bases from J, the junction kept 6 bases outside the gene matches. This CDR3 has 15 residues. Here the CDR3 reads CASSFVAGGTNEQFF. The DNA for the CDR3 is TGTGCCAGCAGTTTTGTCGCGGGAGGGACCAATGAGCAGTTCTTC.

This clonotype was detected many times. The V and J genes are TRBV27 and TRBJ2-1, with a possible D match to TRBD2 (6 bases). Germline CDR1 is MNHEY and CDR2 is SMNVEV (reference sequence). Trimming cost V 3 bases and J 9 bases, with 9 bases left between them. This CDR3 has 12 residues. The CDR3 DNA reads TGTGCCAGCAGTTTGCGAGCGGGTGAGCAGTTCTTC. It encodes CASSLRAGEQFF.

This clonotype was seen at least ten times. The chain is built from TRBV4-3 and TRBJ2-1; D may be TRBD1 (6 bases). Germline CDR1 and CDR2: LGHNA and YSLEER. The CDR3 sequence is 15 residues long. Trimming stripped 0 bases from V and 9 bases from J, with 15 bases between. This CDR3 is CASSQDGRVGGEQFF. The CDR3 nucleotides read TGCGCCAGCAGCCAAGACGGCAGGGTAGGGGGTGAGCAGTTCTTC.

The V and J genes are TRBV7-2 and TRBJ2-3, with TRBD2 matching over 8 bases. CDR3 size: 15 residues. V trimming: 4 bases; J trimming: 4 bases; junction bases outside the gene matches: 7. CDR1 SGHTA and CDR2 FQGNSA come from the germline V gene. The CDR3 spells CASSSPRLASDTQYF. CDR3 DNA: TGTGCCAGCAGCTCACCTCGACTAGCGTCAGATACGCAGTATTTT.

This clonotype has only a few counts. The V gene is TRBV7-6, the J gene TRBJ2-7, with D uncertain. The CDR3 has 13 residues. V was shortened by 0 bases and J by 3 bases, with 6 bases between the two germline ends. Per germline, CDR1 SGHVS and CDR2 FNYEAQ. CDR3 nucleotide sequence: TGTGCCAGCAGCTTAGCGAATGACTACGAGCAGTACTTC. Amino acid sequence: CASSLANDYEQYF.

The J gene is TRBJ1-1, the V gene TRBV4-2; D is undetermined. V was shortened by 4 bases and J by 5 bases, with 14 bases between the two germline ends. CDR1 is LGHNA and CDR2 is YNFKEQ in the germline V gene. This CDR3 has 14 residues. The chain's CDR3 is CASSPLAYWTEAFF. The CDR3 DNA is TGTGCCAGCAGCCCCCTTGCCTATTGGACTGAAGCTTTCTTT.

This clonotype was detected only once. The V gene is TRBV7-2, the J gene TRBJ2-5, with D possibly TRBD2 on 6 matching bases. Trimming pared 5 bases from V and 4 bases from J, leaving 11 bases between. This CDR3 has 13 amino acids. CDR1 and CDR2 from the germline V gene are SGHTA and FQGNSA. The CDR3 loop reads CASSDRRGETQYF. CDR3 DNA: TGTGCCAGCAGCGACCGGAGGGGAGAGACCCAGTACTTC.

This clonotype has at least ten counts. J is TRBJ1-1 and V is TRBV20-1; TRBD1 agrees at 7 bases. CDR1 is DFQATT, CDR2 SNEGSKA, per germline (reference sequence). CDR3 length equals 13 residues. The CDR3 sequence: CRGGQALNTEAFF. CDR3 bases: TGCAGGGGTGGACAGGCCTTGAACACTGAAGCTTTCTTT.

The chain employs TRBV25-1 and TRBJ2-6; D may be TRBD1 (6 bases). The CDR3 length is 17 residues. Per germline, CDR1 MGHDK and CDR2 SYGVNS. V gave up 2 bases and J gave up 4 bases, with 15 bases separating them. CDR3 nucleotide sequence: TGTGCCAGCAGTGAAGAGAACAGGGTTGCGGGGGCCAACGTCCTGACTTTC. It yields the protein CASSEENRVAGANVLTF.

This chain uses TRBV4-1 with TRBJ2-1; maybe TRBD2 (6 bases). Trimming took 0 bases from V and 5 from J, leaving 11 bases between them. This CDR3 comprises 15 residues. Germline V gene data show CDR1 as MGHRA and CDR2 as YSYEKL. CDR3 nucleotides: TGCGCCAGCAGCCAAGATATCGGGACTGACAATGAGCAGTTCTTC. Its protein is CASSQDIGTDNEQFF.

This clonotype has only a few counts. The chain is built from TRBV12-5 and TRBJ2-3, with 7 bases matching TRBD1. The CDR3 loop spans 17 amino acids. With V trimmed by 0 bases and J by 2 bases, 8 bases remained unmatched. Germline CDR1 LGHNT, CDR2 FRNRAP. The CDR3 loop reads CASGLVGDSTFTDTQYF. The CDR3 nucleotides are TGTGCTAGTGGTTTGGTAGGGGACAGCACATTCACAGATACGCAGTATTTT.

This clonotype showed up many times. The chain has TRBV27 and TRBJ2-7; D is possibly TRBD2 (5 bases). CDR1 and CDR2 (germline): MNHEY, SMNVEV (reference sequence). V lost 10 bases to trimming and J lost 7 bases, with 14 bases between them. The CDR3 loop spans 11 amino acids. The CDR3 DNA sequence: TGTGCCACCACGGATCGGGGTGAGCAGTACTTC. Protein sequence: CATTDRGEQYF.